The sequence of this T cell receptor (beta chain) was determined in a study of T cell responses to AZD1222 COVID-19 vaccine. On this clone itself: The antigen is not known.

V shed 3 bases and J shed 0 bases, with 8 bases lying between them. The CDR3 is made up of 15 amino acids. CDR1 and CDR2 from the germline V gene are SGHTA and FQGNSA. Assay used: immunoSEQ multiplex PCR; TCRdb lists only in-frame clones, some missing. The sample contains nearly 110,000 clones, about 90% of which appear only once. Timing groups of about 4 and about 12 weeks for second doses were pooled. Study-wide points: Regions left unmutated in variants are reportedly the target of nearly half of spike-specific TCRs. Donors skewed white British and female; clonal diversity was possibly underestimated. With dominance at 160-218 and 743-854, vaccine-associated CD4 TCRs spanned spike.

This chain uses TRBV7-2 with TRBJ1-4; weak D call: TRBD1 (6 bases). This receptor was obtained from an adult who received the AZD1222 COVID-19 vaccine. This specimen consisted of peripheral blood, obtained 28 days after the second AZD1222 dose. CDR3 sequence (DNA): TGTGCCAGCAGCTTCGGACAGACAACTAATGAAAAACTGTTTTTT. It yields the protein CASSFGQTTNEKLFF. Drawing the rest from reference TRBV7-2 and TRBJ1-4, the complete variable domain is GAGVSQSPSNKVTEKGKDVELRCDPISGHTALYWYRQSLGQGLEFLIYFQGNSAPDKSGLPSDRFSAERTGGSVSTLTIQRTQQEDSAVYLCASSFGQTTNEKLFFGSGTQLSVL.